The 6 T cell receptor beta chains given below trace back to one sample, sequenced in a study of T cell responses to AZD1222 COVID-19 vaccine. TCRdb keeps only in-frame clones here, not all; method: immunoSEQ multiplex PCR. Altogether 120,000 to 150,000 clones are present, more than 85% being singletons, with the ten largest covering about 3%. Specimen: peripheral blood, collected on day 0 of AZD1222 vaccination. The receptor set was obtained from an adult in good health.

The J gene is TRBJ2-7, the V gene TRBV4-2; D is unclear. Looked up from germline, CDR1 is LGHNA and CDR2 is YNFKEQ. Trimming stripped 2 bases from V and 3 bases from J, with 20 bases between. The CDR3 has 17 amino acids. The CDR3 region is CASSQSREDLAFYEQYF. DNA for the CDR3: TGTGCCAGCAGCCAAAGTCGAGAAGACCTGGCGTTCTACGAGCAGTACTTC.

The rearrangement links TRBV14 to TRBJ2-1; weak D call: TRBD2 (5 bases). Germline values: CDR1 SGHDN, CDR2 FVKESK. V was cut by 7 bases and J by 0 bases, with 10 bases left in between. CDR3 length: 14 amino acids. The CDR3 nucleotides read TGTGCCAGCAACGAGGGTTACTCCTACAATGAGCAGTTCTTC. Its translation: CASNEGYSYNEQFF.

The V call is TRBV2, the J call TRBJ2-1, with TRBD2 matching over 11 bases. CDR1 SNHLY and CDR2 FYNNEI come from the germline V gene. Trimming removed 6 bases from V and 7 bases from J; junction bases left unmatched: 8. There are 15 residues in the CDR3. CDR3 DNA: TGTGCCAGCAGGGTGACTAGCGGGAATGGGAATGAGCAGTTCTTC. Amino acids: CASRVTSGNGNEQFF.

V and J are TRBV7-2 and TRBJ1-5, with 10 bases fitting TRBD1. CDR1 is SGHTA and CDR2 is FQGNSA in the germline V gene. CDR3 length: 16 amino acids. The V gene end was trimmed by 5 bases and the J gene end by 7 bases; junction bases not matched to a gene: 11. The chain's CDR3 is CASSPPGQGWSQPQHF. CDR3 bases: TGTGCCAGCAGCCCGCCGGGACAGGGGTGGTCCCAGCCCCAGCATTTT.

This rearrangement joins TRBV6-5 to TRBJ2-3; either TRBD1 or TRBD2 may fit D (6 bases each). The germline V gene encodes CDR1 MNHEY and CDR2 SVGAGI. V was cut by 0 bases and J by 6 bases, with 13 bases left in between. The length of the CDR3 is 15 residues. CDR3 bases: TGTGCCAGCAGTTACTCGTGGCGGAGGGGGGATACGCAGTATTTT. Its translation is CASSYSWRRGDTQYF.

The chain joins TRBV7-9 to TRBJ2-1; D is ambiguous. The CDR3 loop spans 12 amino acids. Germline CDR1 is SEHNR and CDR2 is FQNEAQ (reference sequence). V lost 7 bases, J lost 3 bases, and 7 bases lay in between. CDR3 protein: CASKADYNEQFF. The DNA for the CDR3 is TGTGCCAGCAAAGCCGACTACAATGAGCAGTTCTTC. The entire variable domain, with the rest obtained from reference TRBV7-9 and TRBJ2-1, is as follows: DTGVSQNPRHKITKRGQNVTFRCDPISEHNRLYWYRQTLGQGPEFLTYFQNEAQLEKSRLLSDRFSAERPKGSFSTLEIQRTEQGDSAMYLCASKADYNEQFFGPGTRLTVL.